This TCR beta chain was documented in a study of early T cells in non-severe SARS-CoV-2 infection (dated by TCRdb to the early 2020s). Context from the whole study: Bulk RNA from unsorted whole blood was used for TCR sequencing, so alpha and beta chains could not be paired.

Summary of the overall study and its limitations: VDJdb matching was skewed toward anti-spike CD8 responses and likely underestimated virus-specific expansions, missing private and CD4 specificities.

Counted from cysteine to phenylalanine, this CDR3 has 13 amino acids. The kept DNA is CDR3 alone, 39 bases in frame from the first base. V is clipped by 5 bases and J by 7 bases, and the sequence between their germline boundaries is 11 bases long. Via the germline V gene (reference sequence), CDR1 is SEHNR and CDR2 FQNEAQ. Many counts were recorded for this clonotype. The specificity of this receptor is unknown. The input lacks base qualities; no much larger clone sits a single base away. Library preparation was by 5' RACE. TCRdb shows the sequencer as NextSeq 500. To correct for sequencing error and PCR bias, the TCR library protocol tagged individual cDNA molecules with unique molecular identifiers. TCR alpha and beta chains were both sequenced, and the abundances of alpha and beta sequences in each sample were closely correlated with each other. As for how the authors treated the data: Decombinator V4 was used to perform V gene, J gene and CDR3 annotation of TCR sequences. Expanded TCRs were defined as changing significantly between any two time points under a Poisson model with p below 0.0001. Abundances of TCRs were expressed as counts per million after normalisation to the total number of TCRs sequenced in each sample. MAIT TCRs were defined by TRAV1-2 paired with TRAJ12, TRAJ20 or TRAJ33, and iNKT TCRs by TRAV10 paired with TRAJ18. VDJdb, accessed 1 November 2021, was searched for CMV, EBV and SARS-CoV-2 annotated TCRs, with TCRs annotated for multiple antigens excluded. TCRdb trimmed the raw reads at Q25, called clones with MiXCR and kept productive beta chains. Each entry merges the rows of one CDR3 protein and shows their most common DNA and genes. The V and J calls and clone size are TCRdb's, not the authors'. For this sample there are tens of thousands of distinct CDR3 sequences; 8.5% to 10% appear just once. The ten largest clonotypes hold around 3.7% of the sample.

This was a case-control study nested in a cohort of healthcare workers in London, UK, who had nasopharyngeal swab PCR tests and blood samples taken every week. Between 23 and 31 March 2020, the week of the UK lockdown, healthcare workers were enrolled and then followed up weekly for as long as 16 weeks. The rearrangement combines TRBV7-9 with TRBJ1-4, with the D gene not confidently named. The sample consisted of whole blood, taken at baseline. This sequence was found in an adult who was a healthcare worker with PCR-confirmed SARS-CoV-2 infection or an uninfected control (not recorded which). The CDR3 protein: CASSRKEGEKLFF. The nucleotide sequence reads TGTGCCAGCAGCCGTAAGGAGGGTGAAAAACTGTTTTTT.